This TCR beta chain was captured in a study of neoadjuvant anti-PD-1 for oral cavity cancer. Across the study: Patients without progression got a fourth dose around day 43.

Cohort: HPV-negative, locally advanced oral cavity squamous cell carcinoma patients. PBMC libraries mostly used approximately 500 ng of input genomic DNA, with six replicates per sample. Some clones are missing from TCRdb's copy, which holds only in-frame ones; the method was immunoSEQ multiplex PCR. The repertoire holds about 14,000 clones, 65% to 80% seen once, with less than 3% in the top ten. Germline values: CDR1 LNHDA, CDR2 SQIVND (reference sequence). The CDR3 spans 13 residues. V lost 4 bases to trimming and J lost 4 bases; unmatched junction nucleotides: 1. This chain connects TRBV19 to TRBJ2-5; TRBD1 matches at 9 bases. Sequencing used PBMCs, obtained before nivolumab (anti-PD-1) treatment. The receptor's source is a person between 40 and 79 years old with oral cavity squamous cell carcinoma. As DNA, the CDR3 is TGTGCCAGTAGTAAGGACAGGGGAGAGACCCAGTACTTC. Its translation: CASSKDRGETQYF. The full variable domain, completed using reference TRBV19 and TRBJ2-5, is DGGITQSPKYLFRKEGQNVTLSCEQNLNHDAMYWYRQDPGQGLRLIYYSQIVNDFQKGDIAEGYSVSREKKESFPLTVTSAQKNPTAFYLCASSKDRGETQYFGPGTRLLVL.